This TCR beta chain was sequenced for a study of metastatic and nonmetastatic thyroid tumors. At the level of the study: Patients with malignant and benign thyroid disease provided blood and tumor or nodule tissue, whose repertoires were compared.

Authors' data handling: A classifier for distant metastasis in papillary thyroid cancer was constructed using CDR3 differences observed across clinicopathological groups. TCRdb re-clonotyped the PCR reads via MiXCR. Here the V and J calls rest on TCRdb's processing, not on the authors' analysis. The sample contains about 15,000 clones, roughly 25% of which appear only once. J was trimmed by 4 bases and V by 4 bases; bases with no gene match: 9. Germline values: CDR1 SGHAT, CDR2 FQNNGV. CDR3 length equals 15 residues. Study-wide points: Relative to benign nodules, malignant thyroid tumors were reportedly characterized by significantly elevated TCR beta diversity in blood and tumor.

Every patient underwent thyroid surgery untreated. As for this clone: Its antigen is as yet unknown.

Sequencing used blood. The chain links TRBV11-2 to TRBJ2-7, with 8 positions matching TRBD1. The sequence was obtained from a male donor with papillary thyroid cancer or a benign thyroid nodule (not recorded which). Some clones in this sample may be carry-over from other donors' samples. The CDR3 sequence is CASSSYGTGPYEQYF. The CDR3 nucleotides read TGTGCCAGCAGCTCTTACGGGACAGGACCTTACGAGCAGTACTTC. The full variable domain, rest sourced from reference TRBV11-2 and TRBJ2-7, is EAGVAQSPRYKIIEKRQSVAFWCNPISGHATLYWYQQILGQGPKLLIQFQNNGVVDDSQLPKDRFSAERLKGVDSTLKIQPAKLEDSAVYLCASSSYGTGPYEQYFGPGTRLTVT.